This entry describes one T cell receptor (beta chain). Its antigen remains unknown. These data originate in a study of radiation and T cells in renal cell carcinoma. Treatment denoted: treatment-naive control, cytoreductive nephrectomy. Controls were unirradiated tumors from treatment-naive cytoreductive nephrectomy patients. The tumor was a clear cell renal cell carcinoma. V was cut by 6 bases and J by 4 bases, with 13 bases left in between. Germline CDR1 and CDR2: SNHLY and FYNNEI. The CDR3 runs to 15 residues. Clones were read by immunoSEQ multiplex PCR, and TCRdb kept only the in-frame ones, dropping some. Of around 22,000 clones listed, roughly 60% were seen once; the top ten hold roughly 22%. Study results and caveats: Irradiated tumors had higher TCR clonality than control tumors. Dominant CDR3 motifs occupied more repertoire in irradiated than control tumors.

V is TRBV2 and J is TRBJ2-6; TRBD1 might be the D (5 bases). The receptor comes from a middle-aged man with renal cell carcinoma. This specimen consisted of tumor tissue, obtained from a patient whose treatment was nephrectomy without radiotherapy. The CDR3 sequence: CASSAKGYGANVLTF. Here the CDR3 DNA reads TGTGCCAGCAGCGCGAAGGGGTACGGGGCCAACGTCCTGACTTTC.